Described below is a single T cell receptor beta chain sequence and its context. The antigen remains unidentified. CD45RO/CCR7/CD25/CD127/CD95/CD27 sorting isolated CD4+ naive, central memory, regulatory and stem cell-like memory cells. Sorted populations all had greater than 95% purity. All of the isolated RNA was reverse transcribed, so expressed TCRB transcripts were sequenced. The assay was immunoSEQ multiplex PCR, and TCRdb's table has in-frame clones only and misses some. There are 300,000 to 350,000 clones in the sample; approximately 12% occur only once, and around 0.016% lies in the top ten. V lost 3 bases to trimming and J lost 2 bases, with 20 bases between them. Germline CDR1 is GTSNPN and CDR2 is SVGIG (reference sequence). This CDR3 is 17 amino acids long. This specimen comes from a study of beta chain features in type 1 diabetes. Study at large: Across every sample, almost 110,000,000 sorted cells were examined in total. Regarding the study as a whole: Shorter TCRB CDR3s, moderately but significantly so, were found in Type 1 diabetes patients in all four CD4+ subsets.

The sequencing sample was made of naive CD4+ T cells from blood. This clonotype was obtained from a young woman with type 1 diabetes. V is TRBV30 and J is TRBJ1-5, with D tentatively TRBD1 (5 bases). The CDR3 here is CAWRPRFGGKGNQPQHF. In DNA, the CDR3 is TGTGCCTGGAGACCCCGCTTTGGGGGGAAAGGCAATCAGCCCCAGCATTTT.